These 8 T cell receptor beta chains originate from one sample sequenced in a study of blood T cell repertoires in COVID-19. The method was immunoSEQ multiplex PCR; TCRdb's version includes in-frame clones alone and lacks a portion of them. Of fewer than 300,000 clones detected, 90% appear once; the ten largest clones hold more than 0.95%. The sample was PBMCs or T cells enriched from blood (not recorded which). All receptors come from a woman aged 25 to 39 who had recovered from COVID-19.

The chain combines TRBV9 with TRBJ2-1, with D possibly matching TRBD1 (5 bases). CDR3 length: 13 residues. CDR1 is SGDLS, CDR2 YYNGEE, per germline. Deletions cut 3 bases from V and 4 bases from J, with 8 bases between. DNA for the CDR3: TGTGCCAGCAGCGACAGGTCTTACAATGAGCAGTTCTTC. It yields the protein CASSDRSYNEQFF.

In the case of this clone: At one end the junction does not follow the germline gene, possibly because of a read error. The chain has TRBV24-1 and TRBJ1-2; perhaps TRBD1 as D (6 bases). The CDR3 covers 12 residues. The germline gives CDR1 KGHDR, CDR2 SFDVKD. The CDR3 region has the DNA TGTGCCACCGGTGACTACAGGGATGGCTACACCTTC. Its protein is CATGDYRDGYTF.

A note on this clone: A read error may explain this, as a much larger clone is one base away. The same CDR3 is also encoded by other DNA sequences in this sample. V and J are TRBV5-1 and TRBJ2-7, with 7 positions matching TRBD2. Trimming took 4 bases from V and 7 from J; bases not matched to a gene: 11. Germline V gives CDR1 SGHRS, CDR2 YFSETQ. This CDR3 has 14 residues. The DNA of the CDR3 is TGCGCCAGCAGCCGGGGAGGGGCGCGGGGGGAGCAGTACTTC. Protein: CASSRGGARGEQYF.

The chain couples TRBV13 to TRBJ2-2, with 8 bases that match TRBD1. Trimming removed 5 bases from V and 5 bases from J; junction bases left unmatched: 25. This CDR3 spans 21 amino acids. Germline V CDR1 and CDR2: PRHDT, FYEKMQ (reference sequence). This CDR3 reads CASSRYPAISTGEGSTGELFF. The CDR3 DNA reads as TGTGCCAGCAGCCGTTACCCTGCTATCTCGACAGGGGAAGGTTCTACCGGGGAGCTGTTTTTT.

The chain uses TRBV15 and TRBJ1-5, with D uncertain. Germline assignment: CDR1 LNHNV and CDR2 YYDKDF (reference sequence). The V and J ends lost 1 base and 2 bases respectively, with 12 bases between them. This CDR3 is built from 16 residues. CDR3 region: CATSRVEGSGNQPQHF. The CDR3 nucleotides are TGTGCCACCAGCAGAGTTGAGGGTTCGGGCAATCAGCCCCAGCATTTT.

The CDR3 loop reads CASSQDPSGRFNEQFF. DNA of the CDR3: TGCGCCAGCAGCCAAGACCCTAGCGGGAGGTTCAATGAGCAGTTCTTC. The V and J genes are TRBV4-1 and TRBJ2-1; 11 nucleotides match TRBD2. V was pared by 0 bases and J by 6 bases, with 4 bases of the junction left unmatched. The CDR3 runs 16 residues. Germline V gives CDR1 MGHRA, CDR2 YSYEKL.

The CDR3 protein is CASSYSQFSNQPQHF. CDR3 coding DNA: TGTGCCAGCAGTTACTCTCAATTTTCCAATCAGCCCCAGCATTTT. The gene calls are TRBV6-2 or TRBV6-3 and TRBJ1-5, with D unclear. V dropped 0 bases and J dropped 3 bases, with 9 bases sitting between them. This CDR3 spans 15 amino acids. Looked up from germline, CDR1 is MNHEY and CDR2 is SVGEGT.

This chain connects TRBV19 to TRBJ2-2; TRBD1 is a possible D gene (6 bases). V was trimmed by 3 bases and J by 4 bases, leaving 9 bases between them. The CDR3 has 14 residues. In germline, CDR1 is LNHDA, CDR2 SQIVND (reference sequence). The CDR3 here is CASSIPQGTGELFF. The DNA for the CDR3 is TGTGCCAGTAGTATCCCACAGGGCACCGGGGAGCTGTTTTTT. The variable domain in full, completed from reference TRBV19 and TRBJ2-2, reads DGGITQSPKYLFRKEGQNVTLSCEQNLNHDAMYWYRQDPGQGLRLIYYSQIVNDFQKGDIAEGYSVSREKKESFPLTVTSAQKNPTAFYLCASSIPQGTGELFFGEGSRLTVL.